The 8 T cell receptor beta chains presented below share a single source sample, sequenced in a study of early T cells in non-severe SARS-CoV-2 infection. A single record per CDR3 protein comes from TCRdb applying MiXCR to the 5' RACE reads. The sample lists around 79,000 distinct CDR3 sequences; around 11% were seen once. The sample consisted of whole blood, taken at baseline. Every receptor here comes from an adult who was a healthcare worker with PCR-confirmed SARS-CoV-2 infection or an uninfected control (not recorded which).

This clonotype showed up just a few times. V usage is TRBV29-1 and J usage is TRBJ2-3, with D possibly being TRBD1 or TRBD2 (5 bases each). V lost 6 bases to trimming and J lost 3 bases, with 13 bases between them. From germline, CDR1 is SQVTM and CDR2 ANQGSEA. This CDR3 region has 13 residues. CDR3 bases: TGCAGCGTGGGGGTCCTAAGGACAGATACGCAGTATTTT. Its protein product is CSVGVLRTDTQYF.

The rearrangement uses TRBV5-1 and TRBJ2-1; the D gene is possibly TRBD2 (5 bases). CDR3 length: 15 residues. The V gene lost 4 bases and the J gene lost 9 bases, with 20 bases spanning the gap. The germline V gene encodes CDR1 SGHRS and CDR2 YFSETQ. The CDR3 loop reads CASSRPLLEDFEQFF. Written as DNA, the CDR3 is TGCGCCAGCAGCCGGCCCCTCCTAGAGGACTTTGAGCAGTTCTTC.

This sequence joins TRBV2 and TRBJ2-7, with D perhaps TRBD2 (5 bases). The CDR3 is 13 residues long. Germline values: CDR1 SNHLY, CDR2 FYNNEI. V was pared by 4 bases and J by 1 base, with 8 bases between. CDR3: CASSGEGSYEQYF. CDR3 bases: TGTGCCAGCAGTGGCGAGGGTTCCTACGAGCAGTACTTC.

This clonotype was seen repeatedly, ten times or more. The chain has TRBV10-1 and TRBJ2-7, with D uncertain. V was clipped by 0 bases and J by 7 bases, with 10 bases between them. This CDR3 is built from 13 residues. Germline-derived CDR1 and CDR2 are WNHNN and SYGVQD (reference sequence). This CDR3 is CASSESVVGEQYF. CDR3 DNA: TGCGCCAGCAGTGAGTCGGTAGTTGGTGAGCAGTACTTC.

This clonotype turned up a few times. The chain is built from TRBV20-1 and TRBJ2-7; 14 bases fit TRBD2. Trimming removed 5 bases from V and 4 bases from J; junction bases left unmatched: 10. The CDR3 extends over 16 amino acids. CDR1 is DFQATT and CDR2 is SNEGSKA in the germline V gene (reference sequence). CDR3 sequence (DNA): TGCAGTGCTCAAGGACTAGCGGGGGGTAGGTGGTACGAGCAGTACTTC. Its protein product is CSAQGLAGGRWYEQYF.

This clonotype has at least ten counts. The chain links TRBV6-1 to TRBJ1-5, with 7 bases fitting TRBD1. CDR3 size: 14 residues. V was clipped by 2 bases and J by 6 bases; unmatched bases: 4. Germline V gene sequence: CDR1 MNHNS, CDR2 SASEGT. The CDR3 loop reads CASSEQGGGQPQHF. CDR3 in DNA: TGTGCCAGCAGTGAACAGGGGGGCGGTCAGCCCCAGCATTTT.

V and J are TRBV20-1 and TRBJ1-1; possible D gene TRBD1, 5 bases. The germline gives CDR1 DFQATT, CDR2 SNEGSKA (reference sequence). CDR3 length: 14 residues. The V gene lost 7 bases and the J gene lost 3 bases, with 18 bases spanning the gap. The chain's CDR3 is CSVPRLGGDTEAFF. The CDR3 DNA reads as TGCAGTGTCCCGCGGCTGGGGGGAGACACTGAAGCTTTCTTT.

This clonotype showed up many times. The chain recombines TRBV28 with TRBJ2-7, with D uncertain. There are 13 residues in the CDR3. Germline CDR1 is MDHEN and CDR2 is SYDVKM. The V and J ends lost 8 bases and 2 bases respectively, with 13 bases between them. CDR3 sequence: CASGPQVTYEQYF. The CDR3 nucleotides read TGTGCCAGCGGCCCCCAGGTTACCTACGAGCAGTACTTC.